The 9 T cell receptor beta chains given below trace back to one sample, sequenced in a study of T cell changes during pregnancy in multiple sclerosis. Assay used: immunoSEQ multiplex PCR; TCRdb lists only in-frame clones, some missing. Altogether more than 100,000 clones are present, 92% being singletons, with the ten largest covering around 0.92%. The sequencing used peripheral blood, collected after pregnancy. All receptors derive from a female donor with multiple sclerosis, enrolled in a pregnancy study.

The J gene is TRBJ2-5, the V gene TRBV28, with D hard to call. Trimming pared 2 bases from V and 1 base from J, leaving 2 bases between. This CDR3 has 12 residues. The germline V gene encodes CDR1 MDHEN and CDR2 SYDVKM. The CDR3 protein is CASSLLQETQYF. CDR3 sequence (DNA): TGTGCCAGCAGTTTACTCCAAGAGACCCAGTACTTC.

This sequence joins TRBV11-2 and TRBJ2-7; 11 bases line up with TRBD2. This CDR3 is built from 15 residues. Germline CDR1 reads SGHAT; CDR2 reads FQNNGV. V gave up 5 bases and J gave up 7 bases; unmatched junction bases: 10. CDR3 sequence (DNA): TGTGCCAGCAGCCCCGTAGCGGGAGGGCCGCGAGAGCAGTACTTC. Amino acid sequence: CASSPVAGGPREQYF.

The CDR3 loop reads CSVGTGRWETQYF. CDR3 in DNA: TGCAGCGTAGGCACAGGGCGATGGGAGACCCAGTACTTC. The V gene is TRBV29-1, the J gene TRBJ2-5; the D gene is possibly TRBD1 (6 bases). The V end lost 6 bases, the J end lost 5 bases, and 16 bases lay between the germline ends. The CDR3 totals 13 residues. Germline V gene data show CDR1 as SQVTM and CDR2 as ANQGSEA.

The rearrangement links TRBV9 to TRBJ2-2, with TRBD2 matching 9 bases. The CDR3 contains 13 residues. CDR1 and CDR2 (germline): SGDLS, YYNGEE. The V and J ends lost 7 bases and 4 bases, in that order; junction bases with no gene match: 2. The CDR3 DNA is TGTGCCAGCGGCGGGAGGGGCACCGGGGAGCTGTTTTTT. Protein: CASGGRGTGELFF.

The rearrangement joins TRBV5-1 to TRBJ2-2; no definite D call. Germline CDR1 reads SGHRS; CDR2 reads YFSETQ. This CDR3 has 14 amino acids. V gave up 4 bases and J gave up 2 bases, with 9 bases separating them. CDR3 amino acids: CASSPYVNTGELFF. In DNA, the CDR3 is TGCGCCAGCAGCCCCTACGTAAACACCGGGGAGCTGTTTTTT.

The chain recombines TRBV6-4 with TRBJ2-3; 8 bases line up with TRBD1. Germline CDR1 MRHNA, CDR2 SNTAGT. Losses at the gene ends were 8 bases for V and 4 bases for J; bases not matched to a gene: 8. The CDR3 is 14 amino acids. The CDR3 is CASPYRGTPDTQYF. In DNA form, the CDR3 reads TGTGCCAGCCCGTACAGGGGGACCCCAGATACGCAGTATTTT.

The chain combines TRBV27 with TRBJ2-1; 8 nucleotides align to TRBD2. Losses at the gene ends were 2 bases for V and 7 bases for J; bases not matched to a gene: 7. CDR1 and CDR2 from the germline V gene are MNHEY and SMNVEV (reference sequence). This CDR3 comprises 15 residues. The CDR3 protein is CASSLDGRAGNEQFF. CDR3 bases: TGTGCCAGCAGTTTAGACGGGAGGGCCGGAAATGAGCAGTTCTTC.

This clone was seen once. The chain combines TRBV28 with TRBJ1-4, with TRBD1 identical over 7 bases. Looked up from germline, CDR1 is MDHEN and CDR2 is SYDVKM. The CDR3 consists of 14 residues. V was clipped by 7 bases and J by 4 bases; unmatched bases: 6. The CDR3 DNA reads as TGTGCCAGCAACTCGGACAGGCTTAATGAAAAACTGTTTTTT. Amino acid sequence: CASNSDRLNEKLFF.

The chain is built from TRBV15 and TRBJ1-3; D is possibly TRBD1 (6 bases). This CDR3 has 14 amino acids. Germline V gene data show CDR1 as LNHNV and CDR2 as YYDKDF (reference sequence). Trimming pared 3 bases from V and 9 bases from J, leaving 15 bases between. The CDR3 nucleotides read TGTGCCACCAGCAGTACGAAGGGGGTCCCCACCATATATTTT. Translating it yields CATSSTKGVPTIYF. Looking up the rest from reference TRBV15 and TRBJ1-3 gives the full variable domain: DAMVIQNPRYQVTQFGKPVTLSCSQTLNHNVMYWYQQKSSQAPKLLFHYYDKDFNNEADTPDNFQSRRPNTSFCFLDIRSPGLGDTAMYLCATSSTKGVPTIYFGEGSWLTVV.